This is a list of T cell receptor beta chains from one sample in a study of T cell responses to AZD1222 COVID-19 vaccine. Clones were sequenced by immunoSEQ multiplex PCR, and TCRdb holds only the in-frame ones, with some missing. The sample includes under 150,000 clones, roughly 87% of them seen just once. The sample in question was peripheral blood, obtained on day 0 of AZD1222 vaccination. These receptors all come from an adult in good health. Both conserved end residues are part of each CDR3. The D gene is left open where the match is weak. Some rows mark clone size as missing; the rest say once, few, many or name a class of expanded clone.

TRBV19	NA	NA	TRBJ2-2	CASSNRGGSGELFF	TGTGCCAGTAGCAACAGGGGAGGTTCCGGGGAGCTGTTTTTT
TRBV4-2	NA	TRBD1	TRBJ2-1	CASSRTTSRDRSDNEQFF	TGTGCCAGCAGCCGAACCACATCCCGGGACAGGTCTGACAATGAGCAGTTCTTC
TRBV7-8	NA	NA	TRBJ2-3	CASSWTVSADTQYF	TGTGCCAGCAGCTGGACTGTCAGCGCAGATACGCAGTATTTT
TRBV5-1	NA	NA	TRBJ2-1	CASSLGGNEQFF	TGCGCCAGCAGCTTAGGGGGCAATGAGCAGTTCTTC
TRBV4-1	NA	TRBD2	TRBJ2-1	CASSQPSGASSYNEQFF	TGCGCCAGCAGCCAGCCTAGCGGGGCCAGCTCCTACAATGAGCAGTTCTTC
TRBV7-2	once	TRBD2	TRBJ2-5	CASSPPGLAGVPWETQYF	TGTGCCAGCAGCCCACCGGGACTAGCGGGAGTGCCATGGGAGACCCAGTACTTC
TRBV28	NA	NA	TRBJ1-2	CASSFRRKSYGYTF	TGTGCCAGCAGTTTTCGAAGAAAGAGCTATGGCTACACCTTC
TRBV6-1	NA	NA	TRBJ1-2	CASSDSLLSYGYTF	TGTGCCAGCAGTGATAGTTTACTGAGCTATGGCTACACCTTC
TRBV27	NA	TRBD2	TRBJ2-7	CASRLAGLTYEQYF	TGTGCCAGCAGACTAGCGGGCCTGACCTACGAGCAGTACTTC
TRBV3-1/TRBV3-2	NA	TRBD1	TRBJ1-1	CASSQVPGGFTEAFF	TGTGCCAGCAGCCAAGTCCCAGGGGGCTTTACTGAAGCTTTCTTT
TRBV2	NA	NA	TRBJ1-5	CASSPQGGGQPQHF	TGTGCCAGCAGCCCTCAGGGTGGGGGTCAGCCCCAGCATTTT
TRBV6-5	NA	NA	TRBJ1-3	CASGGFSGNTIYF	TGTGCCAGCGGGGGATTCTCTGGAAACACCATATATTTT
TRBV3-1/TRBV3-2	NA	NA	TRBJ1-6	CASSQIGSYNSPLHF	TGTGCCAGCAGCCAGATTGGCTCCTATAATTCACCCCTCCACTTT
TRBV24-1	NA	TRBD1	TRBJ2-2	CATSDRYSDRVGTGELFF	TGTGCCACCAGTGATCGTTACTCAGACAGGGTGGGGACCGGGGAGCTGTTTTTT
TRBV3-1/TRBV3-2	once	NA	TRBJ1-6	CASSQGSGRDSPLHF	TGTGCCAGCAGCCAAGGGTCAGGACGGGATTCACCCCTCCACTTT
TRBV5-4	NA	NA	TRBJ1-6	CASSRAADNSPLHF	TGTGCCAGCAGCAGGGCGGCCGATAATTCACCCCTCCACTTT
TRBV6-5	NA	NA	TRBJ1-2	CASRGVSSNYGYTF	TGTGCCAGCAGGGGGGTGTCCTCTAACTATGGCTACACCTTC
TRBV13	NA	NA	TRBJ2-1	CASSLVSEKINEQFF	TGTGCCAGCAGCTTAGTGAGCGAAAAAATCAATGAGCAGTTCTTC
TRBV19	NA	NA	TRBJ1-1	CASMGPGRTEAFF	TGTGCCAGTATGGGGCCAGGGAGGACTGAAGCTTTCTTT
TRBV5-4	NA	NA	TRBJ2-7	CASSLYGRSYEQYF	TGTGCCAGCAGCTTGTACGGACGCTCCTACGAGCAGTACTTC
TRBV7-6	NA	NA	TRBJ1-5	CASSLNPDSNQPQHF	TGTGCCAGCAGCTTAAACCCTGATAGCAATCAGCCCCAGCATTTT
TRBV5-6	once	NA	TRBJ1-2	CASSLNGLATGYTF	TGTGCCAGCAGCTTGAATGGACTTGCGACTGGCTACACCTTC
TRBV6-5	NA	NA	TRBJ1-1	CASSYSGPYTEAFF	TGTGCCAGCAGTTACTCGGGCCCGTACACTGAAGCTTTCTTT
TRBV18	NA	NA	TRBJ2-7	CASSPDRIYEQYF	TGTGCCAGCTCCCCAGACAGGATCTACGAGCAGTACTTC
TRBV12-3/TRBV12-4	NA	NA	TRBJ1-2	CASTHQPGNYTF	TGTGCCAGCACCCACCAGCCCGGGAACTACACCTTC
TRBV13	NA	NA	TRBJ1-5	CASSPGEVDNQPQHF	TGTGCCAGCAGCCCGGGCGAAGTTGACAATCAGCCCCAGCATTTT
TRBV7-2	NA	NA	TRBJ1-5	CASSFFDNQPQHF	TGTGCCAGCAGCTTCTTTGACAATCAGCCCCAGCATTTT
TRBV19	NA	TRBD1	TRBJ2-7	CASSIGKTGTYEQYF	TGTGCCAGTAGTATAGGGAAGACAGGGACGTACGAGCAGTACTTC
TRBV5-4	once	TRBD2	TRBJ2-1	CASNEPGGAHNEQFF	TGTGCCAGCAACGAACCGGGGGGGGCACACAATGAGCAGTTCTTC
TRBV5-4	NA	NA	TRBJ2-3	CASSLGADTDTQYF	TGTGCCAGCAGCTTGGGGGCGGACACAGATACGCAGTATTTT
TRBV9	NA	NA	TRBJ2-2	CASSPPGLLSGELFF	TGTGCCAGCAGCCCACCGGGACTTCTGTCCGGGGAGCTGTTTTTT
TRBV7-9	NA	TRBD1	TRBJ2-7	CASSSRDRGYEQYF	TGTGCCAGCAGCTCACGGGACAGGGGATACGAGCAGTACTTC
TRBV28	NA	NA	TRBJ2-7	CASSLWVDEQYF	TGTGCCAGCAGTTTATGGGTTGACGAGCAGTACTTC
TRBV10-1	NA	TRBD1	TRBJ1-2	CATSSRQGNTF	TGCGCCACCTCATCCCGACAGGGGAACACCTTC
TRBV6-5	few	TRBD1	TRBJ1-4	CASSPQGTNEKLFF	TGTGCCAGCAGCCCACAGGGGACTAATGAAAAACTGTTTTTT
TRBV4-1	NA	TRBD2	TRBJ2-1	CASSQDPSGGYNEQFF	TGCGCCAGCAGCCAAGATCCCAGCGGGGGGTACAATGAGCAGTTCTTC
TRBV7-6	NA	NA	TRBJ2-5	CASSPLETQYF	TGTGCCAGCAGCCCTCTAGAGACCCAGTACTTC
TRBV28	NA	NA	TRBJ2-2	CASSLGASNTGELFF	TGTGCCAGCAGTTTGGGAGCCTCGAACACCGGGGAGCTGTTTTTT
TRBV6-5	NA	NA	TRBJ1-6	CASSYNRVYNSPLHF	TGTGCCAGCAGTTATAACAGGGTCTATAATTCACCCCTCCACTTT
TRBV28	NA	NA	TRBJ2-6	CASSSARRNSGANVLTF	TGTGCCAGCAGTTCCGCCCGTCGGAACTCTGGGGCCAACGTCCTGACTTTC
TRBV19	NA	NA	TRBJ2-4	CASSWGRALGDIQYF	TGTGCCAGTAGTTGGGGCAGGGCTTTGGGAGACATTCAGTACTTC